The next 12 T cell receptor beta chains were all read from a single sample in a study of blood T cells in healthy people across ages. The second PCR ran 7 to 11 cycles with a sample-barcoded 5' primer and J-beta primers. Using its own MiXCR run on the 5' RACE reads, TCRdb lists one record per CDR3 protein. The top ten clones hold about an eighth of a sample with approximately 1,000,000 distinct CDR3 sequences, 35% to 40% of them seen once. Specimen: blood. These TCRs come from a man between 18 and 29 years old in good health.

In regard to this clonotype: This CDR3 fails to terminate in the conserved phenylalanine or tryptophan, so it likely reflects a read error. V gene TRBV4-2 combines with J gene TRBJ2-7; D is uncertain. The J call may be incorrect, as the DNA end agrees better with TRBJ2-5. The CDR3 is 13 residues long. CDR1 and CDR2 from the germline V gene are LGHNA and YNFKEQ. CDR3 DNA: TGTGCCAGCAGCCAAGGGTCGGAAGAGACCCAGTACTAC. The encoded protein is CASSQGSEETQYY.

The chain carries TRBV7-2 and TRBJ2-3; D gene ambiguous. Germline V gene sequence: CDR1 SGHTA, CDR2 FQGNSA. Trimming shortened V by 5 bases and J by 4 bases, and 10 bases separated the two germline ends. This CDR3 has 13 amino acids. DNA of the CDR3: TGTGCCAGCAGCCATTCGCGAGCAGATACGCAGTATTTT. Amino acids: CASSHSRADTQYF.

This clonotype was seen ten or more times. A much larger clone differs by one base, so this may be a read error. The J gene is TRBJ2-7, the V gene TRBV7-2; 10 nucleotides line up with TRBD2. With V trimmed by 1 base and J by 7 bases, 13 bases remained unmatched. Germline V gives CDR1 SGHTA, CDR2 FQGNSA. The CDR3 length is 17 residues. The CDR3 DNA sequence: TGTGCCAGCAGCTTAGGAGGAAGCGGGGGGGCAACCGATGAGCAGTACTTC. It specifies CASSLGGSGGATDEQYF.

A remark on this clonotype: At one end the junction does not follow the germline gene, possibly because of a read error. The chain joins TRBV10-3 to TRBJ2-5, with D perhaps matching TRBD1 (5 bases). CDR3 length: 14 residues. Germline V CDR1 and CDR2: ENHRY, SYGVKD. Here the CDR3 reads CAISEKGPQETRYF. DNA of the CDR3: TGTGCCATCAGTGAGAAGGGGCCCCAAGAGACCCGGTACTTC.

This clonotype was seen more than once but under ten times. The V gene is TRBV21-1, the J gene TRBJ1-5; no DNA check was done on the table's D call, TRBD1. TRBV21-1 is listed as a pseudogene. The CDR3 sequence is 16 residues long. The DNA of the CDR3 is TGTGCCAGCAGCATTTCGACAGGGGGCATAAATCAGCCCCAGCATTTT. It specifies CASSISTGGINQPQHF.

This clonotype has just a few counts. V usage is TRBV20-1 and J usage is TRBJ2-1; D may be TRBD2 (6 bases). The germline V and J ends were trimmed by 3 bases and 1 base, with 16 bases remaining between them. Germline V lookup: CDR1 DFQATT, CDR2 SNEGSKA (reference sequence). The length of the CDR3 is 16 residues. CDR3 region: CSARRLAGRSYNEQFF. CDR3 DNA sequence: TGCAGTGCTAGGAGGCTCGCGGGGAGATCCTACAATGAGCAGTTCTTC.

This clonotype was seen at least ten times. The CDR3 region has the DNA TGTGCCAGCAGCTTATCTAGCGGGGCCACAGATACGCAGTATTTT. Residues: CASSLSSGATDTQYF. This chain uses TRBV7-3 with TRBJ2-3; the match to TRBD2 covers 9 bases. J was trimmed by 2 bases and V by 2 bases; bases with no gene match: 2. CDR1 is SGHTA, CDR2 FQGTGA, per germline. This CDR3 is built from 15 residues.

The chain links TRBV5-5 to TRBJ2-1; TRBD1 matches 8 bases. The germline V gene has CDR1 SGHKS and CDR2 YYEKEE (reference sequence). The length of the CDR3 is 16 residues. V trimming: 4 bases; J trimming: 8 bases; junction bases outside the gene matches: 14. CDR3 nucleotide sequence: TGTGCCAGCAGCCCCGGGACAGGTTTTTCAATTGATGAGCAGTTCTTC. Protein sequence: CASSPGTGFSIDEQFF.

The rearrangement links TRBV4-3 to TRBJ1-2; D unclear. The germline V and J ends were trimmed by 0 bases and 7 bases, with 12 bases remaining between them. Germline V gene sequence: CDR1 LGHNA, CDR2 YSLEER. CDR3 size: 14 residues. This chain's CDR3 is CASSQEGVGFGYTF. The CDR3 coding sequence is TGCGCCAGCAGCCAAGAGGGAGTGGGTTTTGGCTACACCTTC.

This clonotype has a handful of counts. This chain connects TRBV4-1 to TRBJ1-1; D unclear. Germline CDR1 reads MGHRA; CDR2 reads YSYEKL. The CDR3 totals 15 residues. V was cut by 0 bases and J by 1 base, with 9 bases left in between. DNA of the CDR3: TGCGCCAGCAGCCAAGATCTCGCGGCGAACACTGAAGCTTTCTTT. Translated, it gives CASSQDLAANTEAFF.

Note on this clonotype: A much bigger clone sits one base away, suggesting this may be a read error. The rearrangement uses TRBV12-3 or TRBV12-4 and TRBJ2-1, with 11 bases fitting TRBD1. CDR3 size: 15 residues. The CDR3 nucleotides are TGTGCCAGCAGTTTTTCGGGACAGGGGGACAATGAGCAGGTCTTC. This sequence encodes CASSFSGQGDNEQVF.

The chain links TRBV4-1 to TRBJ2-5, with D unresolved. The CDR3 consists of 15 residues. From germline, CDR1 is MGHRA and CDR2 YSYEKL. Trimming left V 1 base short and J 2 bases short, with 11 bases between. CDR3 loop: CASSQAQPGQETQYF. CDR3 bases: TGCGCCAGCAGCCAAGCCCAGCCAGGTCAAGAGACCCAGTACTTC.